The 4 T cell receptor beta chains below come from one sample, sequenced in a study of control samples from healthy donors and cancer patients (dated by TCRdb to about 2020). The library was prepared using the immunoSEQ multiplex PCR assay. The clones in this table, taken by TCRdb from immuneACCESS, are in-frame only. Not every clone is retained; where verified, under half of the shortfall comes from an unresolved V gene, and the cause of the rest is unknown. The sample data list 20,000 to 30,000 clones, and roughly 91% of these were observed just once. The ten largest clonotypes hold about an eighth of the sample. Sequencing was carried out using PBMCs. The receptors were gathered from a man aged 45-60 years with lung cancer.

A single count supports this clone. The junction differs from germline at one of its ends, possibly a read error. The V gene is TRBV7-2, the J gene TRBJ2-7; tentative D call: TRBD1 (6 bases). Per the germline V gene, CDR1 is SGHTA and CDR2 is FQGNSA. The CDR3 has 13 residues. CDR3 loop: CASKLGPGTFYFF. Written as DNA, the CDR3 is TGTGCCAGCAAATTAGGGCCCGGGACATTTTATTTCTTC. The full variable domain, rest sourced from reference TRBV7-2 and TRBJ2-7, is GAGVSQSPSNKVTEKGKDVELRCDPISGHTALYWYRQSLGQGLEFLIYFQGNSAPDKSGLPSDRFSAERTGGSVSTLTIQRTQQEDSAVYLCASKLGPGTFYFFGPGTRLTVT.

The chain has TRBV19 and TRBJ1-5; 8 bases map to TRBD1. The V segment lost 4 bases and the J segment 4 bases; nucleotides outside the gene matches: 15. The CDR3 has 18 residues. Germline V gene lookup returns CDR1 LNHDA and CDR2 SQIVND (reference sequence). CDR3 region: CASSRSPIGQGPNQPQHF. The CDR3 DNA sequence: TGTGCCAGTAGTAGATCACCTATCGGACAGGGCCCAAATCAGCCCCAGCATTTT.

The chain recombines TRBV6-5 with TRBJ2-5, with D perhaps being TRBD1 or TRBD2 (5 bases each). V was pared by 8 bases and J by 1 base, with 14 bases between. The CDR3 runs 14 residues. The V gene's germline CDR1 is MNHEY and CDR2 SVGAGI. The CDR3 region is CASVLGDPQETQYF. DNA for the CDR3: TGTGCCAGCGTACTGGGGGACCCCCAAGAGACCCAGTACTTC.

The chain couples TRBV7-9 to TRBJ2-7; D is unresolved. Germline-derived CDR1 and CDR2 are SEHNR and FQNEAQ (reference sequence). V was trimmed by 0 bases and J by 0 bases, leaving 9 bases between them. The CDR3 sequence is 15 residues long. Here the CDR3 DNA reads TGTGCCAGCAGCTTAGCCGGAGACCTCTCCTACGAGCAGTACTTC. Protein sequence: CASSLAGDLSYEQYF. Drawing the rest from reference TRBV7-9 and TRBJ2-7, the complete variable domain is DTGVSQNPRHKITKRGQNVTFRCDPISEHNRLYWYRQTLGQGPEFLTYFQNEAQLEKSRLLSDRFSAERPKGSFSTLEIQRTEQGDSAMYLCASSLAGDLSYEQYFGPGTRLTVT.